This T cell receptor (beta chain) is drawn from a study of tumor and adjacent non-tumor tissue in lung cancer. The template was RNA from unsorted bulk tissue. TCRbeta libraries were built with three rounds of nested PCR, modified from ARM-PCR. TCRdb ran MiXCR on the multiplex PCR reads and lists one entry per CDR3 protein. The profile shows approximately 120,000 distinct CDR3 sequences, 66% of them singletons. CDR3 length equals 16 residues. The germline V gene has CDR1 LGHNA and CDR2 YSLEER. As for this clonotype: The junction departs from the called germline gene at one end, perhaps through a read error.

The chain links TRBV4-3 to TRBJ2-3; possibly TRBD1 or TRBD2 for D (5 bases each). The material sequenced was lung tumor tissue. The TCR was taken from a man younger than 40 with non-small cell lung cancer. CDR3 bases: TGCGCCAGCAGTCAAGATGCGACAAGGGGCGGGTATACGCAGTATTTT. Translating it yields CASSQDATRGGYTQYF.